This TCR beta chain was recorded in a study of beta chain features in type 1 diabetes. CD45RO/CCR7/CD25/CD127/CD95/CD27 separated CD4+ naive, central memory, regulatory and stem cell-like memory cells by sorting. The V gene's germline CDR1 is MDHEN and CDR2 SYDVKM. J lost 5 bases, V lost 6 bases, and 5 bases had no gene match. This CDR3 is 13 amino acids long. Of the isolated RNA, all was reverse transcribed, and so the sequenced material was expressed TCRB transcripts. The table came from immunoSEQ multiplex PCR; TCRdb's copy has only in-frame clones and leaves some out. The sample lists about 360,000 clones, around 12% occurring once. About this clone itself: This sample also contains other DNA sequences that code for the same CDR3.

The gene calls are TRBV28 and TRBJ2-5, with 8 positions matching TRBD2. The origin of this receptor is a man younger than 35 in good health. Sequenced input: naive CD4+ T cells from blood. The chain's CDR3 is CASSLAGRETQYF. The CDR3 nucleotides read TGTGCCAGCAGCTTAGCGGGGAGGGAGACCCAGTACTTC. The entire variable domain, with the rest obtained from reference TRBV28 and TRBJ2-5, is as follows: DVKVTQSSRYLVKRTGEKVFLECVQDMDHENMFWYRQDPGLGLRLIYFSYDVKMKEKGDIPEGYSVSREKKERFSLILESASTNQTSMYLCASSLAGRETQYFGPGTRLLVL.